This T cell receptor (beta chain) was sequenced in a study of cytomegalovirus exposure and HLA in healthy donors. On the study more broadly: Approximately 190 million T cells yielded 117 million unique TCR beta sequences in earlier analysis. Study outcomes and limitations: A missense DCLRE1C variant was associated with V- and J-gene trimming of TCR beta chains in a later analysis, and an independent cohort replicated the association. Previous analysis showed most TCR beta V segments were productive about 90% or about 30% of the time. Per a later analysis, HLA-associated TCR beta chains showed more clonal expansion than other, equally common TCR beta chains.

V was clipped by 6 bases and J by 1 base, with 17 bases between them. This CDR3 spans 16 amino acids. The germline gives CDR1 SNHLY, CDR2 FYNNEI. Amplification used 60 Vbeta primers and 13 Jbeta primers. Generated by immunoSEQ multiplex PCR, the TCRdb table keeps only in-frame clones and is missing some. The data show a few hundred thousand clones, approximately 80% seen once. On this clone: The antigen remains unidentified.

This chain uses TRBV2 with TRBJ2-3; possible D gene TRBD1, 5 bases. The sample consisted of PBMCs. The TCR comes from a middle-aged woman in good health and CMV-seronegative. This CDR3 reads CASSDLAGLGTDTQYF. The CDR3 region has the DNA TGTGCCAGCAGCGATCTGGCAGGGCTAGGCACAGATACGCAGTATTTT.